This T cell receptor beta chain was sequenced during a study of early T cells in non-severe SARS-CoV-2 infection. V was clipped by 7 bases and J by 9 bases; unmatched bases: 20. The CDR3 has 17 amino acids. CDR1 SNHLY and CDR2 FYNNEI come from the germline V gene. One entry per CDR3 protein, called by TCRdb with MiXCR from the 5' RACE reads. The sample has 35,000 to 50,000 distinct CDR3 sequences, about 23% seen once. The source of this sequence is an adult who was a healthcare worker with PCR-confirmed SARS-CoV-2 infection or an uninfected control (not recorded which). This specimen was whole blood, taken at baseline. The chain is built from TRBV2 and TRBJ2-1; 8 bases fit TRBD1. As DNA, the CDR3 is TGTGCCAGCACCACCGGGACAGGCATGCGGGACCCTCTTGAGCAGTTCTTC. Its protein product is CASTTGTGMRDPLEQFF.